The rows below give T cell receptor beta chains drawn from one sample of a study of T cells in Graves' hyperthyroidism and ophthalmopathy. One entry per CDR3 protein results from TCRdb running MiXCR on the multiplex PCR reads. The repertoire has roughly 300,000 distinct CDR3 sequences, approximately 26% of them found once; the top ten carry about 25%. The sequencing sample was made of blood. The receptors shown here come from a man aged 40-49 years with Graves' hyperthyroidism that later progressed to Graves' ophthalmopathy. The conserved cysteine and the conserved F or W are not part of the CDR3 here.

v_gene,CDR3aa
TRBV6-2/TRBV6-3,ASSYQAETQY
TRBV11-1,ASSFAGGERSGNTIY
TRBV7-9,ASSLGLAGVTGELF
TRBV20-1,SASEHLTGELF
TRBV11-2,ASSRLAGGPHEQY
TRBV3-1,ASSQDGKGGKLF
TRBV6-2/TRBV6-3,ASSYGGGRSGQNTEAF
TRBV7-6,ASSLVPPGGLLYEQY
TRBV5-1,ASSLVLAGATYEQY
TRBV6-5,ASSSPGGVRGNTIY